A selection of T cell receptor beta chains follows, all from one sample in a study of T cells after yellow fever vaccination. TCRdb analysed the 5' RACE reads with MiXCR anew, one entry per CDR3 protein. This table has more than 450,000 distinct CDR3 sequences, roughly a fifth appearing once. The sample in question was PBMCs, obtained approximately 22 days after the first yellow fever vaccination. The source of these receptors is a man aged 18 to 29 who received the YFV17D yellow fever vaccine. Each CDR3 is given with its conserved first and last residue. The D gene is left open where the match is weak. Clone size is stated in some rows and not others, as once, few, many or a class when expanded.

abundance	d_gene	len	j_gene	v_gene	CDR3aa	CDR3nt
.	TRBD1	15	TRBJ1-6	TRBV5-5	CASSAETGGPPSLHF	TGTGCCAGCAGCGCCGAGACAGGGGGTCCTCCGTCCCTCCACTTT
once	.	15	TRBJ2-1	TRBV10-3	CAISDGTRSGDEQFF	TGTGCCATCAGTGACGGGACCAGGTCTGGCGATGAGCAGTTCTTC
many	TRBD1	14	TRBJ1-2	TRBV7-2	CASSTGQGGLGYTF	TGTGCCAGCAGCACCGGACAGGGAGGGTTAGGCTACACCTTC
.	TRBD1	14	TRBJ1-2	TRBV6-2/TRBV6-3	CASSPYRGGYGYTF	TGTGCCAGCAGCCCGTACAGGGGAGGCTATGGCTACACCTTC
.	.	14	TRBJ2-7	TRBV5-6	CASSWGTSSYEQYF	TGTGCCAGCAGCTGGGGGACCAGCTCCTACGAGCAGTACTTC
few	.	13	TRBJ1-1	TRBV29-1	CSVESGLNTEAFF	TGCAGCGTTGAGTCAGGACTGAACACTGAAGCTTTCTTT
few	TRBD1	12	TRBJ2-1	TRBV6-5	CASSYNRGEQFF	TGTGCCAGCAGTTACAACAGGGGCGAGCAGTTCTTC
.	.	15	TRBJ1-2	TRBV27	CASSTDGVGNYGYTF	TGTGCCAGCAGCACCGACGGGGTAGGGAACTATGGCTACACCTTC
few	.	15	TRBJ1-3	TRBV5-4	CASSLEQNSGNTIYF	TGTGCCAGCAGCTTGGAACAAAACTCTGGAAACACCATATATTTT
.	.	14	TRBJ1-2	TRBV5-6	CASSFKASMVGYTF	TGTGCCAGCAGCTTTAAAGCCAGCATGGTTGGCTACACCTTC
.	.	13	TRBJ2-5	TRBV20-1	CSASGAQQETQYF	TGCAGTGCTAGCGGGGCACAACAAGAGACCCAGTACTTC
few	.	15	TRBJ1-4	TRBV25-1	CASGQLQGYNEKLFF	TGTGCCAGCGGACAGTTACAGGGATATAATGAAAAACTGTTTTTT
few	TRBD1	16	TRBJ1-2	TRBV3-1	CASSQGLADRAYGYTF	TGTGCCAGCAGCCAGGGCCTGGCGGACAGGGCCTATGGCTACACCTTC
many	.	15	TRBJ1-2	TRBV10-2	CASSGPIGTLGGYTF	TGCGCCAGCAGTGGCCCGATCGGGACTCTAGGTGGCTACACCTTC